This T cell receptor beta chain was identified in a study of T cell repertoires in cytomegalovirus infection. Via MiXCR, TCRdb re-called the reads, giving one row per CDR3 protein. The sample includes around 450,000 distinct CDR3 sequences, 30% to 40% of them seen just once. Notes on this clonotype: This may stem from a read error, because a much larger clone lies one nucleotide away. This likely comes from a read error, as the CDR3 has no conserved phenylalanine or tryptophan at its end.

The CDR3 is made up of 16 amino acids. The V gene's germline CDR1 is SGHTA and CDR2 FQGNSA. With 5 bases removed from V and 7 bases from J, the gap between germline ends came to 21 bases. This sequence was found in a human donor in good health (CMV status not recorded). Some clones in this sample may be carry-over from other donors' samples. The sequenced sample was PBMCs. The V gene is TRBV7-2, the J gene TRBJ2-1; D may be TRBD2 (6 bases). CDR3 sequence reads: CASSLQPAGFGNEQFL. In DNA form, the CDR3 reads TGTGCCAGCAGCCTACAACCTGCGGGGTTCGGAAATGAGCAGTTCTTA.